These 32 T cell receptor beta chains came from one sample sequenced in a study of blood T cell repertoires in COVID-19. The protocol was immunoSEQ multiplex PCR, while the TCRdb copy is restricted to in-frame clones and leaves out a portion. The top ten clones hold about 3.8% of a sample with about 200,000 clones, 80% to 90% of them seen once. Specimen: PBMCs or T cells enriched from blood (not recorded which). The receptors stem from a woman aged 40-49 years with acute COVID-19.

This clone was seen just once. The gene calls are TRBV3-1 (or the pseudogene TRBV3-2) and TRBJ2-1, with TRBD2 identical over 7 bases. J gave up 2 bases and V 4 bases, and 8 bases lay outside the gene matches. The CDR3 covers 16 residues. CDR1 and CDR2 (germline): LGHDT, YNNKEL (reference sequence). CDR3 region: CASSLFGGSPYNEQFF. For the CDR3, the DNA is TGTGCCAGCAGCCTGTTCGGCGGGAGCCCCTACAATGAGCAGTTCTTC.

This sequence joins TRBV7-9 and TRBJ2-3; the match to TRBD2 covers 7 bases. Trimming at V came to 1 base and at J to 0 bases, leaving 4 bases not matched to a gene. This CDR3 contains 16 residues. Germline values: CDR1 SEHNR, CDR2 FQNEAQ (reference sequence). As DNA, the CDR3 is TGTGCCAGCAGCTTAGAATTAGCGGGCAGCACAGATACGCAGTATTTT. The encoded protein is CASSLELAGSTDTQYF.

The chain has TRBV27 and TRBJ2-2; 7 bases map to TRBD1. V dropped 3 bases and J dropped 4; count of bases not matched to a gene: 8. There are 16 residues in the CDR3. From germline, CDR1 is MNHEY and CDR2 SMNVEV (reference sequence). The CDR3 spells CASSFNPGGRTGELFF. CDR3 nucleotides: TGTGCCAGCAGTTTCAACCCAGGGGGTCGCACCGGGGAGCTGTTTTTT.

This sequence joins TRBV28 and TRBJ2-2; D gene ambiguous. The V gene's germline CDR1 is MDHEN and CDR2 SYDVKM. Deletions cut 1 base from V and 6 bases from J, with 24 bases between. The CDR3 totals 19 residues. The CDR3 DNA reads TGTGCCAGCAGTTTATTTCTAGGCCTGCAAAGAATGTTTGCCGGGGAGCTGTTTTTT. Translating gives CASSLFLGLQRMFAGELFF.

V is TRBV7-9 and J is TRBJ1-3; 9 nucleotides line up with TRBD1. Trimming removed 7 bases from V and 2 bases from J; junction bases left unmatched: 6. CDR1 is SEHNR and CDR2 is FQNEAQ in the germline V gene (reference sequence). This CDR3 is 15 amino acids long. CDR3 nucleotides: TGTGCCAGCAACATTAGACAGGGGGCTGGAAACACCATATATTTT. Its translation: CASNIRQGAGNTIYF.

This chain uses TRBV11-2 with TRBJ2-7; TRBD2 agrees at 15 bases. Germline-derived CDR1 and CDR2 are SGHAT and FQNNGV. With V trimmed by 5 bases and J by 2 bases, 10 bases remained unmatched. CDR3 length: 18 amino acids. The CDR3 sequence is CASSAQGLAGGLTYEQYF. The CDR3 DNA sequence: TGTGCCAGCAGCGCCCAGGGACTAGCGGGAGGACTGACCTACGAGCAGTACTTC.

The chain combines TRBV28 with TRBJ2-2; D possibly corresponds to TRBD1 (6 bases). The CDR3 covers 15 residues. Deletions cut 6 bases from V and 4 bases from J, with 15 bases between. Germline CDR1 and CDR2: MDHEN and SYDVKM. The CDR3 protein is CASSSQGKGTGELFF. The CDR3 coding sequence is TGTGCCAGCAGCAGCCAGGGGAAGGGCACCGGGGAGCTGTTTTTT. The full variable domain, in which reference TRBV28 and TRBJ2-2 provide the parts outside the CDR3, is DVKVTQSSRYLVKRTGEKVFLECVQDMDHENMFWYRQDPGLGLRLIYFSYDVKMKEKGDIPEGYSVSREKKERFSLILESASTNQTSMYLCASSSQGKGTGELFFGEGSRLTVL.

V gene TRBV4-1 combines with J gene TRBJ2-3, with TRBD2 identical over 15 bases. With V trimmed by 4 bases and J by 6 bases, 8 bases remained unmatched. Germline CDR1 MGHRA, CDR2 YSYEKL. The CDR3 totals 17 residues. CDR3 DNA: TGCGCCAGCAGCCCCGGGACTAGCGGGAGGATTAGTGATACGCAGTATTTT. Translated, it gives CASSPGTSGRISDTQYF.

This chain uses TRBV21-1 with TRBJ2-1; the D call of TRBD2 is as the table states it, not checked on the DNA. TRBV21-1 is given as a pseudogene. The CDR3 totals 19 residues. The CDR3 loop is CASRPSGRAGPLSYNEQFF. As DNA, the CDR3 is TGTGCCAGCAGACCTAGCGGGAGGGCCGGTCCCCTCTCCTACAATGAGCAGTTCTTC.

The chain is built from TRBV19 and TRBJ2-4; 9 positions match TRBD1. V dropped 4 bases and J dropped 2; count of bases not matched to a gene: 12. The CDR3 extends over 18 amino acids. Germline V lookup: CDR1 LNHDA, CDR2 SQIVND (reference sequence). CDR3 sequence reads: CASSRGDPQGATKNIQYF. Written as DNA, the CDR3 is TGTGCCAGTAGTAGAGGAGACCCACAGGGGGCGACCAAAAACATTCAGTACTTC. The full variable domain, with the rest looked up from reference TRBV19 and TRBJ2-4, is DGGITQSPKYLFRKEGQNVTLSCEQNLNHDAMYWYRQDPGQGLRLIYYSQIVNDFQKGDIAEGYSVSREKKESFPLTVTSAQKNPTAFYLCASSRGDPQGATKNIQYFGAGTRLSVL.

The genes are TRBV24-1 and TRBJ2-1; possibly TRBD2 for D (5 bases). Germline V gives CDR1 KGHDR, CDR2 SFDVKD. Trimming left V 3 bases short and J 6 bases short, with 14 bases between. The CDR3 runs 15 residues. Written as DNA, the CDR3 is TGTGCCACCAGTGATACGGGAAACGTCGTCAATGAGCAGTTCTTC. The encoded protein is CATSDTGNVVNEQFF.

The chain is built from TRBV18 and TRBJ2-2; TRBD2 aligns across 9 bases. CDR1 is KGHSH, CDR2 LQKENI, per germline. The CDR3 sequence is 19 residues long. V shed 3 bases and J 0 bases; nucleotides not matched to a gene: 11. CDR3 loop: CASSPNLVASGANTGELFF. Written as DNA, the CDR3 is TGTGCCAGCTCACCCAATTTGGTGGCTAGCGGGGCGAACACCGGGGAGCTGTTTTTT.

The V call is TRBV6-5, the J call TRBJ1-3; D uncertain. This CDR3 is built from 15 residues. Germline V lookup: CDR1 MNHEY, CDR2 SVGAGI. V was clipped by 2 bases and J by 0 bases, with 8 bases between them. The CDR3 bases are TGTGCCAGCAGTTACGCAGGTGACTCTGGAAACACCATATATTTT. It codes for CASSYAGDSGNTIYF.

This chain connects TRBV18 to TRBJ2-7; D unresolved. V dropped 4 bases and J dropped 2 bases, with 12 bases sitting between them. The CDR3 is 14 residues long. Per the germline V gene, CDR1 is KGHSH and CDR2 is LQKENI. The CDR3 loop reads CASSLSGGAYEQYF. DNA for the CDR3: TGTGCCAGCTCACTCTCCGGTGGAGCCTACGAGCAGTACTTC.

CDR3 in amino acids: CASSPSSGTANYEQYF. For the CDR3, the DNA is TGCGCCAGCAGCCCGTCCTCCGGGACAGCCAACTACGAGCAGTACTTC. The V gene is TRBV4-3, the J gene TRBJ2-7, with 7 nucleotides matching TRBD1. Germline loops: CDR1 LGHNA, CDR2 YSLEER. This CDR3 comprises 16 residues. V lost 4 bases and J lost 3; bases outside the gene matches: 12.

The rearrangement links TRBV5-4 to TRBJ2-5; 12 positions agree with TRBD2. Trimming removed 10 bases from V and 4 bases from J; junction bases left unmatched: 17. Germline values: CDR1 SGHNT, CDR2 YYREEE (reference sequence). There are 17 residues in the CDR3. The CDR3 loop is CAASRLAGGPGGETQYF. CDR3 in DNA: TGTGCCGCGAGCAGGCTAGCGGGAGGGCCGGGGGGAGAGACCCAGTACTTC.

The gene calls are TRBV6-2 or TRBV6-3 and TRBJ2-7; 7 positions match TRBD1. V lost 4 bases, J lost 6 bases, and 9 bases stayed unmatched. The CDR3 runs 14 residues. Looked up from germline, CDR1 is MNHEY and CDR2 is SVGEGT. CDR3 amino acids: CASSFRTRGLEQYF. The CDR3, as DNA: TGTGCCAGCAGTTTCCGGACGAGGGGGCTCGAGCAGTACTTC.

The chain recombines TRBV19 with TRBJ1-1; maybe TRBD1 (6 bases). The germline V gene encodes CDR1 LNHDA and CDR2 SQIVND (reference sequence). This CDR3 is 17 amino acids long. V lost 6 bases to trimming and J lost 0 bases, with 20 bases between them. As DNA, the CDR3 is TGTGCCAGTAGGCGGGGGGGGCCGCTCCGGCTGAACACTGAAGCTTTCTTT. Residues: CASRRGGPLRLNTEAFF. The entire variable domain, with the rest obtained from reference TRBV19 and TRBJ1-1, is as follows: DGGITQSPKYLFRKEGQNVTLSCEQNLNHDAMYWYRQDPGQGLRLIYYSQIVNDFQKGDIAEGYSVSREKKESFPLTVTSAQKNPTAFYLCASRRGGPLRLNTEAFFGQGTRLTVV.

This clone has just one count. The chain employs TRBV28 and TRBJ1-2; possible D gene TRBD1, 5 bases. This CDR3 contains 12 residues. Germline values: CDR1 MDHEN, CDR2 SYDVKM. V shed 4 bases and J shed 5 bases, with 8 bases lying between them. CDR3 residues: CASSSGGYGYTF. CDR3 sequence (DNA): TGTGCCAGCAGTTCTGGGGGGTATGGCTACACCTTC.

For the CDR3, the DNA is TGTGCCAGCAGCTTGACAGGGAATGGATATGGCTACACCTTC. It encodes CASSLTGNGYGYTF. This chain joins TRBV11-2 and TRBJ1-2; TRBD1 agrees at 7 bases. V dropped 3 bases and J dropped 5; count of bases not matched to a gene: 6. The CDR3 is 14 amino acids. The germline gives CDR1 SGHAT, CDR2 FQNNGV.

The CDR3 region has the DNA TGTGCCAGCAGGGACAGCTCTGGAAACACCATATATTTT. Amino acids: CASRDSSGNTIYF. The rearrangement uses TRBV6-5 and TRBJ1-3; tentatively, D is TRBD1 (6 bases). V lost 6 bases, J lost 0 bases, and 6 bases lay in between. The CDR3 runs to 13 residues. Germline CDR1 and CDR2: MNHEY and SVGAGI.

This CDR3 is CASSNRDSGNTIYF. The CDR3 DNA reads as TGTGCCAGCAGTAACCGGGATTCCGGAAACACCATATATTTT. The V and J genes are TRBV6-5 and TRBJ1-3; D is ambiguous. The CDR3 runs to 14 residues. V dropped 5 bases and J dropped 4 bases, with 12 bases sitting between them. From germline, CDR1 is MNHEY and CDR2 SVGAGI.

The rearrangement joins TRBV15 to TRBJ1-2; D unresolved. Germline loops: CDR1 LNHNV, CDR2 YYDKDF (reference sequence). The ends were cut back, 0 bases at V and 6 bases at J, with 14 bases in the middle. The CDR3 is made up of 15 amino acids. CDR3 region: CATSREMEDGDGYTF. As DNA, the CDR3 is TGTGCCACCAGCAGAGAAATGGAGGACGGAGATGGCTACACCTTC.

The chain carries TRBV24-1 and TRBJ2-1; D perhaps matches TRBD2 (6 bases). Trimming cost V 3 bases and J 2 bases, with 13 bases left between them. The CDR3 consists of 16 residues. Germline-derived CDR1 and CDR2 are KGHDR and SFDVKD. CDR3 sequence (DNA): TGTGCCACCAGTGATGCCTTAGCGGCAACCTACAATGAGCAGTTCTTC. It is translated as CATSDALAATYNEQFF.

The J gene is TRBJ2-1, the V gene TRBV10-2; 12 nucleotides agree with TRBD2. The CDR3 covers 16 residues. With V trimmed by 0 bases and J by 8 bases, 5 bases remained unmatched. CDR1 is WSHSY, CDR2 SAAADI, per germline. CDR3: CASSESLGLAGYEQFF. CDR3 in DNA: TGCGCCAGCAGTGAGTCCTTGGGACTAGCGGGCTATGAGCAGTTCTTC.

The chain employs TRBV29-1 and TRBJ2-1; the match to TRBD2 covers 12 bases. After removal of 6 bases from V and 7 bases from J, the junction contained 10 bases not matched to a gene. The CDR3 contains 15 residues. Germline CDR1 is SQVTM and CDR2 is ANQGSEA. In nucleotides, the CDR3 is TGCAGCGTGGTACTATCGCTAGCGGGAGGGAATGAGCAGTTCTTC. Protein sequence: CSVVLSLAGGNEQFF.

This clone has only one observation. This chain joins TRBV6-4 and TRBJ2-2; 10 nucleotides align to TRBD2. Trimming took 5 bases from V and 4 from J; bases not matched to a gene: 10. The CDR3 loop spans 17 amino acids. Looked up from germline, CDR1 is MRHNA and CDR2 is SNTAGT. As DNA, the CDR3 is TGTGCCAGCAGTCTGGAAGCGGGACTAGCGATCACCGGGGAGCTGTTTTTT. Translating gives CASSLEAGLAITGELFF.

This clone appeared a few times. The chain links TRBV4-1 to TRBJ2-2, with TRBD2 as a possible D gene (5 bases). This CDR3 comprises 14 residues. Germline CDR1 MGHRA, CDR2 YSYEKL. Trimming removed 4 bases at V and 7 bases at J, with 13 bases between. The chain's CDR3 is CASSPRGFGGELFF. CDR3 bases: TGCGCCAGCAGCCCCCGAGGGTTTGGCGGGGAGCTGTTTTTT.

The DNA for the CDR3 is TGTGCCAGTGGCAGCCTCGGGGACACTGAAGCTTTCTTT. Protein product: CASGSLGDTEAFF. The chain uses TRBV19 and TRBJ1-1; D remains unclear. Germline V gene sequence: CDR1 LNHDA, CDR2 SQIVND (reference sequence). This CDR3 spans 13 amino acids. Trimming took off 8 bases at V and 3 bases at J, with 13 bases between the two ends.

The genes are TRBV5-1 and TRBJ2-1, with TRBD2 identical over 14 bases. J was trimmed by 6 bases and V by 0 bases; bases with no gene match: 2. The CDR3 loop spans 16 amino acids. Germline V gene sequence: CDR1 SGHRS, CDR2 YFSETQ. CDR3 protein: CASSLGTSGRSNEQFF. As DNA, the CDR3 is TGCGCCAGCAGCTTGGGGACTAGCGGGAGGAGCAATGAGCAGTTCTTC.

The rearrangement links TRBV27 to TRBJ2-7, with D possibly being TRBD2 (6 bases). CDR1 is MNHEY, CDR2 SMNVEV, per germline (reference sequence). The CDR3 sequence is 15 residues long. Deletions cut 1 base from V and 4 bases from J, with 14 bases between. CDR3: CASSLWGTGPYEQYF. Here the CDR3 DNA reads TGTGCCAGCAGTTTATGGGGGACTGGACCTTACGAGCAGTACTTC.

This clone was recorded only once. The CDR3 reads CASSPRGTGTYEQYF. DNA for the CDR3: TGTGCCAGCAGCCCCCGCGGAACAGGAACCTACGAGCAGTACTTC. V is TRBV5-6 and J is TRBJ2-7; a weak D match, TRBD1 (5 bases). V lost 4 bases and J lost 2, with 16 bases in between. CDR1 SGHDT and CDR2 YYEEEE come from the germline V gene. The CDR3 extends over 15 amino acids. Full variable domain (missing parts from reference TRBV5-6 and TRBJ2-7): DAGVTQSPTHLIKTRGQQVTLRCSPKSGHDTVSWYQQALGQGPQFIFQYYEEEERQRGNFPDRFSGHQFPNYSSELNVNALLLGDSALYLCASSPRGTGTYEQYFGPGTRLTVT.